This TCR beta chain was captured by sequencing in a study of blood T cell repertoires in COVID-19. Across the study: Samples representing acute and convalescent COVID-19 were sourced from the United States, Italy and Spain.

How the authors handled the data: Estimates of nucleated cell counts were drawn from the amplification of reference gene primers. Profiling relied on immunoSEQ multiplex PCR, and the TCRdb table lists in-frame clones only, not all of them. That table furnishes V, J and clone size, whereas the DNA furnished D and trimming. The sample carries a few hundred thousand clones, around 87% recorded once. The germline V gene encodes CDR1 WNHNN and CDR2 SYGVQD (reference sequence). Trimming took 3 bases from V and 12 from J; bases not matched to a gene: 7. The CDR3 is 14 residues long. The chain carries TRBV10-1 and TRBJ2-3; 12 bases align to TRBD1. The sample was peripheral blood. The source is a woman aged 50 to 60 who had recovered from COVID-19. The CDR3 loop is CASSDPGTGGSQYF. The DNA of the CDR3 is TGCGCCAGCAGTGACCCCGGGACAGGGGGCAGTCAGTATTTT.